The present entry profiles one T cell receptor (beta chain) with its context. CDR1 and CDR2 from the germline V gene are GTSNPN and SVGIG (reference sequence). The ends were cut back, 3 bases at V and 0 bases at J, with 10 bases in the middle. This CDR3 region has 14 residues. The table came from immunoSEQ multiplex PCR; TCRdb's copy has only in-frame clones and leaves some out. The sample consists of roughly 14,000 clones, around 70% of them appearing once. The data were taken from a study of T cell repertoires in MIS-A myocarditis. This chain links TRBV30 with TRBJ2-3; TRBD2 might be the D (6 bases). The sequenced material came from left ventricle heart tissue obtained at autopsy. This sequence was found in a man between 18 and 35 years old with fulminant myocarditis from multisystem inflammatory syndrome in adults (MIS-A) after COVID-19. The CDR3 loop is CAWSVGTSTDTQYF. The CDR3 nucleotides read TGTGCCTGGAGCGTCGGGACTAGCACAGATACGCAGTATTTT.